These 3 T cell receptor beta chains originate from one sample sequenced in a study of PD-1 blockade in classical Hodgkin lymphoma. Brentuximab vedotin exposure varied, and every patient relapsed after autologous stem cell transplantation. The protocol was immunoSEQ multiplex PCR, while the TCRdb copy is restricted to in-frame clones and leaves out a portion. This table has 100,000 to 120,000 clones, 89% appearing once. The source material was peripheral blood mononuclear cells (PBMCs), sampled before the second cycle of nivolumab. The receptors come from a human donor with classical Hodgkin lymphoma.

The DNA for the CDR3 is TGTGCCAGCAGTTACTCCGCTAGTGTCACCGGGGAGCTGTTTTTT. It is translated as CASSYSASVTGELFF. The V and J genes are TRBV6-5 and TRBJ2-2; D is ambiguous. The germline V gene encodes CDR1 MNHEY and CDR2 SVGAGI. The CDR3 contains 15 residues. V was clipped by 0 bases and J by 4 bases, with 9 bases between them.

The chain has TRBV28 and TRBJ2-1, with TRBD2 as a possible D gene (5 bases). The CDR3 is 16 residues long. Germline V lookup: CDR1 MDHEN, CDR2 SYDVKM. Trimming took off 5 bases at V and 9 bases at J, with 23 bases between the two ends. CDR3: CASSKDFARSDGEQFF. The CDR3 nucleotides are TGTGCCAGCAGTAAGGACTTCGCTAGATCCGATGGTGAGCAGTTCTTC.

This sequence joins TRBV6-5 and TRBJ1-2; 7 bases are shared with TRBD1. After removal of 1 base from V and 3 bases from J, the junction contained 2 bases not matched to a gene. CDR3 size: 14 residues. Per germline, CDR1 MNHEY and CDR2 SVGAGI. The CDR3 DNA follows: TGTGCCAGCAGTTACTTCGGGACAGACTATGGCTACACCTTC. It specifies CASSYFGTDYGYTF.